This T cell receptor (beta chain) was obtained from a study of cytomegalovirus exposure and HLA in healthy donors (dated by TCRdb to 2017 to 2019). The study in broad terms: An earlier analysis of 587 of the donors reported approximately 260 Gb of sequence data and around 120 million unique TCR beta sequences obtained from approximately 180 million T cells. An early release covering about 600 HLA-typed donors comprised about 290 gigabases of sequencing data and around 80 million unique TCR sequences. Of the approximately 400 genotyped donors, approximately 80% fell in the genetic ancestry cluster associated with self-reported Caucasian donors. The study aimed to test whether signatures of past pathogen exposure could be identified by cataloging public T cell receptors. The T cell repertoires of several hundred subjects were profiled by immunosequencing and related to cytomegalovirus serostatus. A separate validation cohort of 100 to 150 different subjects was used in addition to the roughly 700-subject first cohort. To predict cytomegalovirus infection status, the study combined high-throughput TCR immunosequencing, statistical association of individual TCRs with disease status, and machine learning. In a later analysis, previously published TCR beta repertoires from 600 to 850 donors were re-analyzed and high-resolution HLA genotyping was added so that TCR occurrence patterns could be studied. Rather than drawing on any new phenotypic data, the later analysis identified candidate immune exposures from TCR beta sequences and the way those sequences occurred across donors. In an earlier analysis of roughly 600 of the donors, high-throughput TCR beta sequencing was used to judge whether each TCR beta V gene segment behaved as functional or pseudogenic. Alongside the repertoire data, information on donor age, sex, ethnicity and CMV serostatus was compiled. In a later genetic analysis, genome-wide SNP genotypes for about three fifths of the 666 donors were used, and that subset was treated as a discovery cohort. All discovery cohort repertoires had been generated on a single sequencing platform. HLA typing included class I and class II loci at four-digit resolution. Typing coverage differed by locus: A, B, C, DRB1 and DQB1 were typed in roughly 620-640 donors, DQA1 in 522, DPA1 in 600 to 610, and DPB1 in roughly 450. Roughly five DR-DQ haplotypes were treated as single units for association and clustering because of strong linkage in the cohort. Among some 410 genotyped donors of the cohort, an average of about 240,000 unique TCR beta nucleotide sequences were sequenced per donor, roughly 18% of them non-productive.

From the germline V gene, CDR1 is SGDLS and CDR2 is YYNGEE. V is pruned by 3 bases and J by 3 bases, leaving 9 bases of the junction without a gene match. Taken from cysteine to phenylalanine, the CDR3 has 16 residues. Of all the DNA, just the CDR3 is kept, 48 bases in frame from base 1. The cohort comprised 710 or so healthy bone marrow donors. At the time of sampling, every cohort member was nominally healthy, though immune exposures that went unrecorded were likely present. The donor tested CMV seropositive and was one of the 289 seropositive cohort members. Each donor provided a peripheral blood sample, and peripheral blood mononuclear cells were used for TCR beta sequencing. The Qiagen DNeasy Blood Extraction Kit was used to extract genomic DNA from the blood cell samples. General study outcomes and caveats: Some IMGT-functional V segments, including TRBV6-2 and TRBV6-3, could not be told apart with the 87-base-pair reads, so those segments were excluded. An association between a missense DCLRE1C variant and V-gene and J-gene trimming of TCR beta chains was found in a later genetic analysis and replicated in an independent cohort. Immune exposure information for the cohort was limited to CMV serostatus. Because some donors lacked HLA typing at each locus, the association tests relied only on the typed subset. In a later genetic analysis, fewer N-insertions in productive TCRs were reported among donors in an Asian-associated ancestry cluster than the roughly 700-donor mean. A cluster of highly shared sequence variants was judged likely to represent a technical artifact of the sequencing pipeline. The authors suggested that the approach could potentially be generalized to other disease states and immunological phenotypes. In a later analysis, HLA-associated TCR beta chains showed more clonal expansion and lower generation probabilities than non-associated chains that were equally common. Correlated functional status among segregating V segments might reflect linkage disequilibrium, but an unknown experimental factor could not be ruled out. The classifier was reported to diagnose cytomegalovirus status with high specificity and sensitivity in both the original cohort and the validation cohort. Presence/absence analyses assumed roughly uniform sequencing depth across donors, an assumption that may not hold. Specific HLA alleles were associated with 15,000 to 20,000 TCR beta sequences at a false discovery rate of 0.05 in a later analysis. The study gave a list of about 160 TCR beta chains associated with cytomegalovirus. In vitro tests confirmed that a few of the cytomegalovirus-associated TCR beta chains recognize cytomegalovirus antigens. According to a later analysis, most CMV-associated TCR beta chains appeared to be HLA-restricted, and the HLA associations seemed to be driven largely by CMV exposure. Several of the top co-occurrence clusters appeared to be linked to parvovirus B19, influenza, CMV and Epstein-Barr virus, according to a later analysis. In an earlier analysis of 587 of the donors, most TCR beta V segments appeared in productive rearrangements about 90% or about 30% of the time, broadly matching IMGT annotations. A further reported finding was that TCR beta sequences accurately predicted the HLA-A and HLA-B alleles for most subjects in the first cohort. Assigning TCR associations to individual alleles was difficult when HLA alleles, especially DR and DQ, strongly co-occurred. Approximately 18 rarely observed V segments, including chromosome 9 orphons, were excluded from the earlier analysis of just under 600 of the donors because counts were too low. A later analysis found that TCR association rates varied across HLA loci, with DRB1 alleles showing the most associated TCRs and HLA-C alleles the fewest. Only TCR beta chains were sequenced in this cohort, and the absence of alpha or paired-chain data limited detectable features. Most TCR sequences were seen in very few donors, while some public TCRs were found in many individuals.

Comments on this clone: The antigen it recognizes is unknown. Base-call qualities are not available, and no considerably larger clone is one nucleotide away.

The receptor library was made with the immunoSEQ multiplex PCR assay. The multiplex PCR relied on a mix of 60 forward primers for TCR Vbeta segments and 13 reverse primers for TCR Jbeta segments. Amplification of the CDR3 region of rearranged TCR beta genes was performed with a multiplex PCR assay on genomic DNA. The Illumina HiSeq System was used to sequence the amplified TCR beta libraries as 87-base-pair reads. The authors processed their data as follows. A later analysis tallied 80 million to 95 million unique TCR beta chains across the 666 repertoires, and around 10 million of those chains were shared by two or more donors. Raw reads were error-corrected and collapsed into unique sequences by a nearest-neighbor algorithm in which closely related sequences were merged to remove PCR and sequencing errors. To assign V, D and J gene segments, CDR3 sequences were aligned to IMGT reference sequences. For a sequence to be retained, a match of at least six nucleotides to both a V gene segment and a J gene segment was required. Rearrangements were called productive when the CDR3 lacked stop codons and stayed in frame with V and J; all others were non-productive. Following IMGT convention, CDR3 was defined as the stretch from the second conserved V-encoded cysteine up to the conserved J-encoded phenylalanine. The earlier analysis of roughly 590 of the donors excluded any sequence lacking an unambiguous match to a single V gene segment. In an earlier analysis of 500 to 750 of the donors, V segments were called functional above 56.7% productive rearrangements and were called segregating when the between-donor standard deviation exceeded 5%. A statistical classification framework was built to diagnose cytomegalovirus status from the catalog of TCR beta chain sequences. A later analysis assigned V and J genes by comparing TCR nucleotide sequences with IMGT/GENE-DB human TR gene sequences. A later analysis assigned CDR3 sequences and most-parsimonious VDJ recombination scenarios with the TCRdist pipeline. In a later analysis, each TCR beta chain was defined by its CDR3 amino acid sequence together with its V-gene family, and reads without a unique V-gene family were excluded. In a later analysis, approximately 640 highly shared, low-generation-probability nucleotide sequences were removed to address suspected cross-contamination and a sequencing artifact. In a later analysis, a clonal expansion index for each public chain was calculated from normalized within-repertoire ranks of inferred template counts. A later analysis computed generation probabilities with a VDJ recombination model fitted to out-of-frame rearrangements, and checked the results against IGoR. A later analysis scored TCR-TCR, TCR-HLA and TCR-CMV co-occurrence with hypergeometric tests, applying a repertoire-size bias correction to TCR pairs. In a later analysis, false discovery rates were estimated by permuting HLA or CMV assignments 20 times. In a later analysis, co-occurring TCRs were grouped with DBSCAN, and TCRdist sequence similarity was added when clustering was performed within HLA-allele-positive subsets. Co-occurrence clustering excluded repertoires with fewer than 30,000 or more than 120,000 public chains, plus five with anomalous nucleotide sharing. Drawn from immuneACCESS, this table holds only the in-frame rearrangements with V and J called that TCRdb kept. Clones are partly lost; checked studies trace under half to an unresolved V gene and leave the rest unexplained. The V and J calls and clone size were taken over from that table, and D and trimming were inferred from the DNA. In all, the sample holds about 90,000 clones, and less than 65% of those were seen once. The biggest ten clones account for around 5% of the sample.

The clonotype comes from a woman younger than 45 in good health and CMV-seropositive. The sequence links TRBV9 to TRBJ2-7, with TRBD2 identical over 10 junction bases. Material: PBMCs. For the CDR3, the sequence is CASSEKRGGMGYEQYF. The DNA sequence is given as TGTGCCAGCAGCGAAAAGCGGGGGGGCATGGGCTACGAGCAGTACTTC. Extended through the reference TRBV9 and TRBJ2-7 proteins, this CDR3 yields the full variable domain: DSGVTQTPKHLITATGQRVTLRCSPRSGDLSVYWYQQSLDQGLQFLIQYYNGEERAKGNILERFSAQQFPDLHSELNLSSLELGDSALYFCASSEKRGGMGYEQYFGPGTRLTVT.